Sequencing of this TCR beta chain was carried out in a study of blood T cell repertoires in COVID-19. About the study: Samples of COVID-19 (acute and convalescent) were obtained from the United States, Italy and Spain. The analysed material was cDNA or gDNA that came from T cells, B-cell-depleted T cells, or PBMCs.

Study processing details: Reference gene primer amplification yielded estimated nucleated cell counts. TCRdb's table, derived via immunoSEQ multiplex PCR, lists solely in-frame clones and lacks some. For V, J and clone size, that table is used; D and trimming come from the DNA. The sample includes over 100,000 clones, about 84% seen only once; the top ten take 12%. The V end lost 2 bases, the J end lost 5 bases, and 12 bases lay between the germline ends. CDR1 and CDR2 (germline): SGHDN, FVKESK. The length of the CDR3 is 14 residues. This clonotype was sampled from a woman in her fifties or sixties with acute or convalescent COVID-19. The chain couples TRBV14 to TRBJ1-1; D may be TRBD1 (6 bases). Sequenced material: peripheral blood. The CDR3 sequence is CASSQMGASTEAFF. The CDR3 DNA reads TGTGCCAGCAGCCAAATGGGGGCATCGACTGAAGCTTTCTTT.